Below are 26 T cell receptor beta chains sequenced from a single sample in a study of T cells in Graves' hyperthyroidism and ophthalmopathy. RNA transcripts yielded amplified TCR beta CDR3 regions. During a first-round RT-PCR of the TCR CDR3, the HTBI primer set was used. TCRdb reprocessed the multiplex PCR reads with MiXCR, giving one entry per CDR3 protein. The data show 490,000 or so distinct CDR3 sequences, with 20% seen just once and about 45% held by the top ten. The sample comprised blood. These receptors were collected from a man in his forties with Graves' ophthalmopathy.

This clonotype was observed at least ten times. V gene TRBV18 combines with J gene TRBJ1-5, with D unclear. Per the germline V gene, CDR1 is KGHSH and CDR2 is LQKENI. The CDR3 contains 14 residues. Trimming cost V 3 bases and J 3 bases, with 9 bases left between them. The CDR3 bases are TGTGCCAGCTCACCCCTACGGTACAATCAGCCCCAGCATTTT. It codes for CASSPLRYNQPQHF. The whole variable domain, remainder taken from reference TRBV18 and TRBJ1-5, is NAGVMQNPRHLVRRRGQEARLRCSPMKGHSHVYWYRQLPEEGLKFMVYLQKENIIDESGMPKERFSAEFPKEGPSILRIQQVVRGDSAAYFCASSPLRYNQPQHFGDGTRLSIL.

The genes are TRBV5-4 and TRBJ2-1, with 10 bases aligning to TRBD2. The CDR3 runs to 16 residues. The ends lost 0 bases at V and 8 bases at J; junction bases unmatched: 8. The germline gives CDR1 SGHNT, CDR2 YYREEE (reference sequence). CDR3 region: CASSLVDSGGPDEQFF. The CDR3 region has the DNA TGTGCCAGCAGCTTGGTCGATAGCGGGGGGCCGGATGAGCAGTTCTTC.

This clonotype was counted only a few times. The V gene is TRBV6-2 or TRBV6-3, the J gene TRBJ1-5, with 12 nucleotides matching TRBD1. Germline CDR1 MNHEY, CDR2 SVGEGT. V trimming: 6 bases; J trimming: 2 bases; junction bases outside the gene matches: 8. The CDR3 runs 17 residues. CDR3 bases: TGTGCCAGCAGCCACGGGGACAGGGGGCTCGGCAATCAGCCCCAGCATTTT. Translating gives CASSHGDRGLGNQPQHF.

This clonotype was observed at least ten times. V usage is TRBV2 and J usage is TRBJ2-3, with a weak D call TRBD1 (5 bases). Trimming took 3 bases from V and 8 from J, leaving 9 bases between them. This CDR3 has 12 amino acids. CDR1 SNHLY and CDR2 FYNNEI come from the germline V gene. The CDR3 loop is CASSDDSLTQYF. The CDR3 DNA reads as TGTGCCAGCAGTGACGACAGTCTTACGCAGTATTTT.

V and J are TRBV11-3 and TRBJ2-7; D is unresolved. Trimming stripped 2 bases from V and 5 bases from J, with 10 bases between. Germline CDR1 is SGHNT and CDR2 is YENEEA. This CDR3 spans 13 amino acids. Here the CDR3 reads CASSLPGSHEQYF. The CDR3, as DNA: TGTGCCAGCAGCTTACCAGGTTCCCACGAGCAGTACTTC.

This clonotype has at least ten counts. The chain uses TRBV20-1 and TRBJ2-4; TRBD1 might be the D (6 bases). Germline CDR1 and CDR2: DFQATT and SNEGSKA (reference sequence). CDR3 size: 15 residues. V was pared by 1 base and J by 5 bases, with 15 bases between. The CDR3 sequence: CSARGAGALENIQYF. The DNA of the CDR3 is TGCAGTGCTAGAGGGGCAGGGGCCTTAGAAAACATTCAGTACTTC.

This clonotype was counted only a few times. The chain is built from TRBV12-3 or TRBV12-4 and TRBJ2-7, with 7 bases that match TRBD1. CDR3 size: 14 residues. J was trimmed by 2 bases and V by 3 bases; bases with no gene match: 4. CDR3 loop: CASSFFRGTYEQYF. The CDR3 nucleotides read TGTGCCAGCAGTTTTTTCAGGGGGACCTACGAGCAGTACTTC.

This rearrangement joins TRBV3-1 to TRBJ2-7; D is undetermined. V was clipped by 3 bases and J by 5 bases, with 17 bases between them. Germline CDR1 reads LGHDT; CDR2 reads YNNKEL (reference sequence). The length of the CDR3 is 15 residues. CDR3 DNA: TGTGCCAGCAGCCAGCCCGGGTCCCACGTCAACGAGCAGTACTTC. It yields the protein CASSQPGSHVNEQYF.

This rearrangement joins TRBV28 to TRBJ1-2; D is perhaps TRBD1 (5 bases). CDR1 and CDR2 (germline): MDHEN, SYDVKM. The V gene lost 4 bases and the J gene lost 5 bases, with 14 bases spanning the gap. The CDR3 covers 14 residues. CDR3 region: CASSYSGTAYGYTF. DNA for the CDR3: TGTGCCAGCAGTTACTCCGGGACGGCTTATGGCTACACCTTC.

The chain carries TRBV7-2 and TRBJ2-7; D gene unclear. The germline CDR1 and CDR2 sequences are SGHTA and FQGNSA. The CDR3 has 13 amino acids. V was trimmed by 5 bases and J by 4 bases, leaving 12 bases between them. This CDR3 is CASSVLYGYEQYF. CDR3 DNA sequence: TGTGCCAGCAGCGTATTGTATGGATACGAGCAGTACTTC. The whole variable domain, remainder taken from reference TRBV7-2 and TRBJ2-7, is GAGVSQSPSNKVTEKGKDVELRCDPISGHTALYWYRQSLGQGLEFLIYFQGNSAPDKSGLPSDRFSAERTGGSVSTLTIQRTQQEDSAVYLCASSVLYGYEQYFGPGTRLTVT.

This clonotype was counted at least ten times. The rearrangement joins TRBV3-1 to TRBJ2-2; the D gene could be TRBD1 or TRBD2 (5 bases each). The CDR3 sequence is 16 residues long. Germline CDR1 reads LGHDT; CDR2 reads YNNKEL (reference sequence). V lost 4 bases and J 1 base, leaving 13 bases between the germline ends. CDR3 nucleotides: TGTGCCAGCAGCCGGTCCGGGACCCAGAACACCGGGGAGCTGTTTTTT. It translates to CASSRSGTQNTGELFF. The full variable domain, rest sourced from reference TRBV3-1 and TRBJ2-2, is DTAVSQTPKYLVTQMGNDKSIKCEQNLGHDTMYWYKQDSKKFLKIMFSYNNKELIINETVPNRFSPKSPDKAHLNLHINSLELGDSAVYFCASSRSGTQNTGELFFGEGSRLTVL.

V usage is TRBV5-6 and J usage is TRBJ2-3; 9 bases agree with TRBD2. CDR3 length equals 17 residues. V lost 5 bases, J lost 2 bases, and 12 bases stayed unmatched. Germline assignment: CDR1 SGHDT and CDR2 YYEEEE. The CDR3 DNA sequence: TGTGCCAGCAGAAGGACTAGCGAAGGCCACCTCACAGATACGCAGTATTTT. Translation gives CASRRTSEGHLTDTQYF. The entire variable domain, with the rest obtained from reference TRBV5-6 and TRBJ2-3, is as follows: DAGVTQSPTHLIKTRGQQVTLRCSPKSGHDTVSWYQQALGQGPQFIFQYYEEEERQRGNFPDRFSGHQFPNYSSELNVNALLLGDSALYLCASRRTSEGHLTDTQYFGPGTRLTVL.

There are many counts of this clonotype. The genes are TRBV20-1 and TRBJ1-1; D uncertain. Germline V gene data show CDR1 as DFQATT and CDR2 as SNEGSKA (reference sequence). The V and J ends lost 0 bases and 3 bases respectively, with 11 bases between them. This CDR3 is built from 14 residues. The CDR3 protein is CSARDGRRDTEAFF. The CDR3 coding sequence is TGCAGTGCTAGAGATGGGAGGAGGGACACTGAAGCTTTCTTT.

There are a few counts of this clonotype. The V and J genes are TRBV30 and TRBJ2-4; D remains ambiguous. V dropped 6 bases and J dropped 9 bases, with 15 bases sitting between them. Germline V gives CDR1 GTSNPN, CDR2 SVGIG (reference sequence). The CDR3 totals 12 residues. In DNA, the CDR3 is TGTGCCTGCCACGGGCTCCGCGGCATTCAGTACTTC. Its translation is CACHGLRGIQYF.

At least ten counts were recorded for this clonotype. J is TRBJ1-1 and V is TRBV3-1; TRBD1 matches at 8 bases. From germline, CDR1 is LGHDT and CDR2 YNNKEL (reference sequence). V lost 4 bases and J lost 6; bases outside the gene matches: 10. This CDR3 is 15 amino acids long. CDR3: CASSLPGQGNAEAFF. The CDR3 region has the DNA TGTGCCAGCAGCCTTCCAGGACAGGGAAACGCTGAAGCTTTCTTT.

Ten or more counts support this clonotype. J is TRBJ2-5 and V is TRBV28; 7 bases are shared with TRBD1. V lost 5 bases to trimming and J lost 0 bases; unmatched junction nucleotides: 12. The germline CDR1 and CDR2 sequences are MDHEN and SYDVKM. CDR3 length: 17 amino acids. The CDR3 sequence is CASSQLPQGTYQETQYF. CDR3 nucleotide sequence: TGTGCCAGCAGTCAACTTCCACAGGGGACCTACCAAGAGACCCAGTACTTC. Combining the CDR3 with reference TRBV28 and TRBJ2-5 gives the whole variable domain DVKVTQSSRYLVKRTGEKVFLECVQDMDHENMFWYRQDPGLGLRLIYFSYDVKMKEKGDIPEGYSVSREKKERFSLILESASTNQTSMYLCASSQLPQGTYQETQYFGPGTRLLVL.

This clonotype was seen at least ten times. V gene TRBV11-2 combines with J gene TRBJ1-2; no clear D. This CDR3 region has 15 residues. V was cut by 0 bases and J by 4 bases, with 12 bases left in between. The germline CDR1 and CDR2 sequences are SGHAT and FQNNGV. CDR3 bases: TGTGCCAGCAGCTTAGACGGGATTGAAATCTATGGCTACACCTTC. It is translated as CASSLDGIEIYGYTF. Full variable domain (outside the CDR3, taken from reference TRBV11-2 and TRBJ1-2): EAGVAQSPRYKIIEKRQSVAFWCNPISGHATLYWYQQILGQGPKLLIQFQNNGVVDDSQLPKDRFSAERLKGVDSTLKIQPAKLEDSAVYLCASSLDGIEIYGYTFGSGTRLTVV.

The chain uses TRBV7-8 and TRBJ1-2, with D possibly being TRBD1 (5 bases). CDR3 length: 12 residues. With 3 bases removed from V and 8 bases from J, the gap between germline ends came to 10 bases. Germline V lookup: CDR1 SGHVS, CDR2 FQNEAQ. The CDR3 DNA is TGTGCCAGCAGCTTGGGACCTGGGGGCTACACCTTC. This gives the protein CASSLGPGGYTF.

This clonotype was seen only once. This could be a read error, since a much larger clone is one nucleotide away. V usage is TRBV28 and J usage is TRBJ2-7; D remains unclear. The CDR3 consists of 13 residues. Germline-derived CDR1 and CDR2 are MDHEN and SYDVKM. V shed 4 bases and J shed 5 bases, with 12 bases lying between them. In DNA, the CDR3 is TGTGCCAGCAGTTCCCAAACTCGCGACGAGCAGTACTTC. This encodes CASSSQTRDEQYF.

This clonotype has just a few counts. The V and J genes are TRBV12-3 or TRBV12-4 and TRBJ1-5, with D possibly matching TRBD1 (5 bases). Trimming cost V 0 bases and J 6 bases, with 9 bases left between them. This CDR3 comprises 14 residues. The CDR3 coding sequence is TGTGCCAGCAGTTTAGCGGGGGGAACTCAGCCCCAGCATTTT. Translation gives CASSLAGGTQPQHF.

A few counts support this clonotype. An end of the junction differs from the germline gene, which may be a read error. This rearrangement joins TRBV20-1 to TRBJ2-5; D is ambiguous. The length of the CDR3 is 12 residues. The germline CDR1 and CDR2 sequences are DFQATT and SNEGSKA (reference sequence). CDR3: CSARHNQETQYF. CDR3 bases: TGCAGTGCTAGACATAACCAGGAGACCCAGTACTTC.

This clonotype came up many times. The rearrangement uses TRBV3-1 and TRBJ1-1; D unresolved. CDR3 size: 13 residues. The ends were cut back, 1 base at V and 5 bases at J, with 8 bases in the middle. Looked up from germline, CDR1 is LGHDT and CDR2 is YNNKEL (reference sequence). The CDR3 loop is CASSQVPETEAFF. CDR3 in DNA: TGTGCCAGCAGCCAAGTTCCGGAAACTGAAGCTTTCTTT.

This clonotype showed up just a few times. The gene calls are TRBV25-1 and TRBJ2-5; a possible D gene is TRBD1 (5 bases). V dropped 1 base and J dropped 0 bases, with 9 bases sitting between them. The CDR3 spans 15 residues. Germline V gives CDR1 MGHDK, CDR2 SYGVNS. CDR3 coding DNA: TGTGCCAGCAGTGAATCAGGGCGTAACCAAGAGACCCAGTACTTC. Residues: CASSESGRNQETQYF.

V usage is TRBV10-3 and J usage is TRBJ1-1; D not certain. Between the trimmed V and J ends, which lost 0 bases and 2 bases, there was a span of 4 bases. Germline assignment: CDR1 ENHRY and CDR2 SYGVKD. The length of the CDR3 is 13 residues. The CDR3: CAISESENTEAFF. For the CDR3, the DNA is TGTGCCATCAGTGAGTCGGAAAACACTGAAGCTTTCTTT.

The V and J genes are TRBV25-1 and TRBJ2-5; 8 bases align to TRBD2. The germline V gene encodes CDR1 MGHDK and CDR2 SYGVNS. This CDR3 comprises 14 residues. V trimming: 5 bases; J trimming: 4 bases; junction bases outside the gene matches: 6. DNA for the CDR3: TGTGCCAGCAGTATCGGGGGGGCCGGAGAGACCCAGTACTTC. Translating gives CASSIGGAGETQYF. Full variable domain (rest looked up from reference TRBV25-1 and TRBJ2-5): EADIYQTPRYLVIGTGKKITLECSQTMGHDKMYWYQQDPGMELHLIHYSYGVNSTEKGDLSSESTVSRIRTEHFPLTLESARPSHTSQYLCASSIGGAGETQYFGPGTRLLVL.

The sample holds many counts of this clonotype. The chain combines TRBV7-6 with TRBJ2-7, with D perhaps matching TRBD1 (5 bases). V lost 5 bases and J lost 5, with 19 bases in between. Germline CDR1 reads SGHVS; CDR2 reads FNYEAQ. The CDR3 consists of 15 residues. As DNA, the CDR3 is TGTGCCAGCAGCCCCCCGGCAGGGATAGTGCACGAGCAGTACTTC. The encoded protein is CASSPPAGIVHEQYF.